Here is one TCR beta chain with its context. This entry is derived from a study of shared clonotypes between healthy human individuals. TCRdb's table, derived via immunoSEQ multiplex PCR, lists solely in-frame clones and lacks some. The sample records under 2.5 million clones, roughly 90% being singletons. Splitting the CD4+ cells yielded a CD45RA+ naive subset and a CD45RA-negative memory subset. The material sequenced was naive CD4+ T cells from PBMCs. Documented subset: CD45RA+ positively selected. The TCR was taken from a man between 18 and 35 years old in good health. Some clones in this sample may be carry-over from other donors' samples.

The chain's CDR3 is CASRLLNTEAFF. CDR3 in DNA: TGTGCCAGCCGCCTCCTGAACACTGAAGCTTTCTTT. J is TRBJ1-1 and V is TRBV7-2; D call uncertain. The germline gives CDR1 SGHTA, CDR2 FQGNSA. Trimming stripped 8 bases from V and 0 bases from J, with 7 bases between. CDR3 length: 12 amino acids.